The source of this TCR beta chain is a study of cytomegalovirus exposure and HLA in healthy donors. Sequenced by immunoSEQ multiplex PCR; TCRdb stores in-frame clones only, minus some. This sample has approximately 110,000 clones, with around nine tenths found just once. This receptor was taken from a woman in her late teens or twenties in good health and CMV-seronegative. Sequencing was performed on PBMCs.

This chain's CDR3 is CASSYGLSAETQYF. The CDR3 DNA reads as TGTGCCAGCAGCTACGGACTGAGTGCAGAGACCCAGTACTTC. The chain uses TRBV7-2 and TRBJ2-5; D perhaps matches TRBD2 (5 bases). Looked up from germline, CDR1 is SGHTA and CDR2 is FQGNSA. CDR3 length: 14 amino acids. Trimming left V 4 bases short and J 4 bases short, with 13 bases between. Drawing the rest from reference TRBV7-2 and TRBJ2-5, the complete variable domain is GAGVSQSPSNKVTEKGKDVELRCDPISGHTALYWYRQSLGQGLEFLIYFQGNSAPDKSGLPSDRFSAERTGGSVSTLTIQRTQQEDSAVYLCASSYGLSAETQYFGPGTRLLVL.